A single sample gave rise to the 9 T cell receptor beta chains below, sequenced in a study of blood T cell repertoires in COVID-19. Data came from immunoSEQ multiplex PCR; TCRdb stores just in-frame clones and leaves some out. The table lists fewer than 300,000 clones, less than 85% of them singletons. The sample was PBMCs or T cells enriched from blood (not recorded which). The receptors derive from a woman aged 50 to 60 who had recovered from COVID-19.

This clone was detected once. The chain couples TRBV7-8 to TRBJ2-3, with D maybe TRBD2 (6 bases). The germline V and J ends were trimmed by 2 bases and 6 bases, with 15 bases remaining between them. CDR3 length equals 15 residues. The germline V gene encodes CDR1 SGHVS and CDR2 FQNEAQ. CDR3 protein: CASSLSYASEDTQYF. DNA for the CDR3: TGTGCCAGCAGCTTATCATATGCTAGCGAGGATACGCAGTATTTT.

The rearrangement uses TRBV2 and TRBJ1-6; perhaps TRBD1 as D (6 bases). This CDR3 has 13 residues. The germline V gene encodes CDR1 SNHLY and CDR2 FYNNEI. Trimming removed 7 bases at V and 8 bases at J, with 12 bases between. Here the CDR3 DNA reads TGTGCCAGCAACAGGGACGGGGATTCACCCCTCCACTTT. It yields the protein CASNRDGDSPLHF.

In its sample, this clone was seen a few times. The rearrangement joins TRBV19 to TRBJ1-1; 9 bases agree with TRBD1. The V segment lost 5 bases and the J segment 4 bases; nucleotides outside the gene matches: 8. The CDR3 is 15 residues long. Germline values: CDR1 LNHDA, CDR2 SQIVND (reference sequence). The CDR3, as DNA: TGTGCCAGTAGTCCCCGGACAGGGGCGATCACTGAAGCTTTCTTT. This translates into CASSPRTGAITEAFF.

This clone appeared a few times. The chain uses TRBV7-9 and TRBJ1-6, with D unresolved. This CDR3 comprises 13 residues. In germline, CDR1 is SEHNR, CDR2 FQNEAQ (reference sequence). V was pared by 5 bases and J by 9 bases, with 11 bases between. The CDR3 DNA is TGTGCCAGCAGCCCACCTCGGGTTTCACCCCTCCACTTT. The encoded protein is CASSPPRVSPLHF. The variable domain in full, with the rest retrieved from reference TRBV7-9 and TRBJ1-6, is DTGVSQNPRHKITKRGQNVTFRCDPISEHNRLYWYRQTLGQGPEFLTYFQNEAQLEKSRLLSDRFSAERPKGSFSTLEIQRTEQGDSAMYLCASSPPRVSPLHFGNGTRLTVT.

The chain recombines TRBV2 with TRBJ2-5; 11 nucleotides match TRBD2. The junction had 16 bases not matched to a gene; V was cut back by 4 bases and J by 3 bases. CDR3 length: 19 residues. Germline V gives CDR1 SNHLY, CDR2 FYNNEI. The DNA of the CDR3 is TGTGCCAGCAGTGTAGATCCCTCCCCTGTGACTAGCGGGAAAGAGACCCAGTACTTC. Amino acids: CASSVDPSPVTSGKETQYF.

V is TRBV2 and J is TRBJ2-7; D is perhaps TRBD2 (6 bases). CDR1 is SNHLY, CDR2 FYNNEI, per germline. Between the trimmed V and J ends, which lost 2 bases and 1 base, there was a span of 12 bases. This CDR3 contains 15 residues. In DNA, the CDR3 is TGTGCCAGCAGTGAATATGGAGGGTCGTCCTACGAGCAGTACTTC. As protein: CASSEYGGSSYEQYF.

This clone was observed a single time. The rearrangement joins TRBV5-6 to TRBJ2-3; D is unclear. V shed 0 bases and J shed 2 bases, with 4 bases lying between them. The germline V gene encodes CDR1 SGHDT and CDR2 YYEEEE. This CDR3 has 13 residues. The CDR3 coding sequence is TGTGCCAGCAGCTTGGGGCCCACAGATACGCAGTATTTT. Its protein product is CASSLGPTDTQYF.

On this clone: This sample includes further DNA sequences coding for the same CDR3. V usage is TRBV29-1 and J usage is TRBJ1-1; D is undetermined. This CDR3 is built from 11 residues. The V end lost 4 bases, the J end lost 4 bases, and 7 bases lay between the germline ends. Per the germline V gene, CDR1 is SQVTM and CDR2 is ANQGSEA. CDR3 nucleotide sequence: TGCAGCGTTGTTGGAGCCACTGAAGCTTTCTTT. Translating gives CSVVGATEAFF.

The rearrangement links TRBV29-1 to TRBJ1-5; 7 nucleotides match TRBD1. J gave up 7 bases and V 6 bases, and 9 bases lay outside the gene matches. Germline CDR1 SQVTM, CDR2 ANQGSEA. The length of the CDR3 is 13 residues. CDR3 sequence (DNA): TGCAGCGTCACGACAGGGTTAGGGCAGCCCCAGCATTTT. This sequence encodes CSVTTGLGQPQHF.